Following are 9 T cell receptor beta chains from one sample sequenced in a study of T cells after yellow fever vaccination. TCRdb fed the 5' RACE reads into MiXCR, producing one record per CDR3 protein. The table shows 500,000 to 650,000 distinct CDR3 sequences, with around 17% occurring only once. This material consisted of PBMCs, taken 4 to 5 days after the first yellow fever vaccination. The receptors originated from a young man who received the YFV17D yellow fever vaccine.

J is TRBJ2-2 and V is TRBV14; no clear D. V lost 2 bases and J 3 bases, leaving 13 bases between the germline ends. The CDR3 has 16 residues. Looked up from germline, CDR1 is SGHDN and CDR2 is FVKESK. The CDR3 loop reads CASSQLPSVDTGELFF. The CDR3 DNA follows: TGTGCCAGCAGCCAACTACCCAGCGTCGACACCGGGGAGCTGTTTTTT.

This rearrangement joins TRBV11-1 to TRBJ2-3, with D perhaps matching TRBD1 (5 bases). The CDR3 length is 20 residues. Trimming shortened V by 7 bases and J by 0 bases, and 29 bases separated the two germline ends. CDR1 is SGHAT, CDR2 FQDESV, per germline (reference sequence). In DNA, the CDR3 is TGTGCCAGCAACAATCGTCCCCTGTTTAAGACAGAAACTAGCACAGATACGCAGTATTTT. Protein product: CASNNRPLFKTETSTDTQYF.

This clonotype has a count of ten or more. The V gene is TRBV10-3, the J gene TRBJ2-7; a weak D match, TRBD2 (5 bases). CDR1 and CDR2 from the germline V gene are ENHRY and SYGVKD. The CDR3 spans 15 residues. Trimming cost V 4 bases and J 2 bases, with 15 bases left between them. The CDR3 DNA sequence: TGTGCCATCAGTGGGGGAGACATATCCGCCTACGAGCAGTACTTC. It is translated as CAISGGDISAYEQYF.

This clonotype was seen at least ten times. The CDR3 reads CASSLMRQETQYF. The CDR3 coding sequence is TGTGCCAGCAGCTTAATGCGGCAAGAGACCCAGTACTTC. This chain uses TRBV7-9 with TRBJ2-5; D is ambiguous. Germline V lookup: CDR1 SEHNR, CDR2 FQNEAQ (reference sequence). The CDR3 totals 13 residues. V was shortened by 2 bases and J by 2 bases, with 6 bases between the two germline ends.

At least ten counts were recorded for this clonotype. The chain links TRBV5-1 to TRBJ2-7; 9 nucleotides agree with TRBD1. CDR3 size: 14 residues. V gave up 4 bases and J gave up 4 bases; unmatched junction bases: 6. Germline assignment: CDR1 SGHRS and CDR2 YFSETQ. The CDR3 is CASSPGQGNYEQYF. In DNA form, the CDR3 reads TGCGCCAGCAGCCCGGGACAGGGTAATTACGAGCAGTACTTC.

This clonotype was counted many times. The rearrangement links TRBV6-5 to TRBJ1-5; 10 positions agree with TRBD1. Germline CDR1 reads MNHEY; CDR2 reads SVGAGI. The CDR3 runs 17 residues. V trimming: 2 bases; J trimming: 4 bases; junction bases outside the gene matches: 8. CDR3 sequence reads: CASSYEAGTGANQPQHF. The CDR3 DNA reads as TGTGCCAGCAGTTACGAAGCCGGGACAGGGGCTAATCAGCCCCAGCATTTT.

The chain links TRBV7-9 to TRBJ1-5, with D maybe TRBD1 (5 bases). The CDR3 contains 16 residues. Trimming removed 0 bases at V and 4 bases at J, with 13 bases between. From germline, CDR1 is SEHNR and CDR2 FQNEAQ (reference sequence). The CDR3 region is CASSLAGGGGNQPQHF. As DNA, the CDR3 is TGTGCCAGCAGCTTAGCAGGAGGTGGGGGAAATCAGCCCCAGCATTTT.

This clonotype was seen only a few times. The chain couples TRBV5-1 to TRBJ1-5, with D unclear. The CDR3 has 15 amino acids. Germline lookup yields CDR1 SGHRS and CDR2 YFSETQ. The V and J ends lost 4 bases and 0 bases respectively, with 11 bases between them. CDR3 sequence reads: CASSPLGYSNQPQHF. DNA of the CDR3: TGCGCCAGCAGCCCCCTGGGGTATAGCAATCAGCCCCAGCATTTT.

V gene TRBV27 combines with J gene TRBJ2-1, with D uncertain. Trimming pared 10 bases from V and 3 bases from J, leaving 13 bases between. Germline values: CDR1 MNHEY, CDR2 SMNVEV (reference sequence). The CDR3 totals 13 residues. This CDR3 is CATLPSFYNEQFF. The CDR3 DNA reads TGTGCCACCCTGCCGAGTTTCTACAATGAGCAGTTCTTC.